This T cell receptor beta chain was recorded in a study of T cell responses to AZD1222 COVID-19 vaccine. About this clone itself: The antigen is unknown.

Here immunoSEQ multiplex PCR was the method, and the copy in TCRdb shows in-frame clones only, minus some. The repertoire holds around 120,000 clones, with about 93% as singletons. Study-level results: Recipients of AZD1222 seropositive at baseline numbered only 5 to 7. Repertoires in all cases were sampled only once the peak T cell response had passed. Donors skewed white British and female; clonal diversity was possibly underestimated.

Losses at the gene ends were 9 bases for V and 4 bases for J; bases not matched to a gene: 9. The CDR3 runs to 13 residues. Germline CDR1 SGHTS, CDR2 YDEGEE. The material sequenced was peripheral blood, taken 28 days after the second AZD1222 dose. This chain uses TRBV5-8 with TRBJ1-2; 7 bases are shared with TRBD1. This sequence originates from an adult who received the AZD1222 COVID-19 vaccine. DNA for the CDR3: TGTGCCAATCAAGACAGGGCCACCTATGGCTACACCTTC. Its translation is CANQDRATYGYTF.